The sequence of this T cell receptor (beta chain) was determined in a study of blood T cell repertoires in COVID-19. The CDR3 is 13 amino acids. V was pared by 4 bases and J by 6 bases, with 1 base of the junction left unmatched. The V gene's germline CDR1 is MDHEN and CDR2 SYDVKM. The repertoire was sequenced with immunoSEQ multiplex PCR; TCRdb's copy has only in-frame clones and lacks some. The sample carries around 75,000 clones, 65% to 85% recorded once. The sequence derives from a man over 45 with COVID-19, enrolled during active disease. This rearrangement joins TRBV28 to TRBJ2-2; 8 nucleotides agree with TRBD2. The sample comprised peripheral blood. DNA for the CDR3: TGTGCCAGCAGTTCACTAGCGGCCGGGGAGCTGTTTTTT. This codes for CASSSLAAGELFF.